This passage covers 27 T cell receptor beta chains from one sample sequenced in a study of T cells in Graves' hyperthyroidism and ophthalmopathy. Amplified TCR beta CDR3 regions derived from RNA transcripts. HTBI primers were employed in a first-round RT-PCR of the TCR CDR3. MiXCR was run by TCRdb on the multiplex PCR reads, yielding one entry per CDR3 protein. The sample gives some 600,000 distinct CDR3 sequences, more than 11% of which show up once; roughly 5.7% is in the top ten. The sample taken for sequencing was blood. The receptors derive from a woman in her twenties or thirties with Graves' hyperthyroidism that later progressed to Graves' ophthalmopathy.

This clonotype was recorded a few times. The CDR3, as DNA: TGTGCCAGCAGTTACTCTGGTACAGGGGGCTTGGGCTACACCTTC. Protein product: CASSYSGTGGLGYTF. This chain joins TRBV6-5 and TRBJ1-2; 9 nucleotides agree with TRBD1. The CDR3 runs 15 residues. CDR1 and CDR2 (germline): MNHEY, SVGAGI. V gave up 0 bases and J gave up 8 bases; unmatched junction bases: 7.

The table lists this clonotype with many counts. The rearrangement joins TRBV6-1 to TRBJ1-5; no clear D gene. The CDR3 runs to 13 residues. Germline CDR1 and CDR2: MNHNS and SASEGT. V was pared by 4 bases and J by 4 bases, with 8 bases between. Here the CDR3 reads CASSGDWNQPQHF. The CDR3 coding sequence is TGTGCCAGCAGTGGGGATTGGAATCAGCCCCAGCATTTT.

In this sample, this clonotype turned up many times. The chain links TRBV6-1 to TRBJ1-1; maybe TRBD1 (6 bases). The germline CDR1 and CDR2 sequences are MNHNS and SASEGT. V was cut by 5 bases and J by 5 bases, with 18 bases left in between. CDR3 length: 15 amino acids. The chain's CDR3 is CASSSTGAGATEAFF. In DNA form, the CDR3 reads TGTGCCAGCAGTTCGACAGGCGCGGGCGCGACTGAAGCTTTCTTT.

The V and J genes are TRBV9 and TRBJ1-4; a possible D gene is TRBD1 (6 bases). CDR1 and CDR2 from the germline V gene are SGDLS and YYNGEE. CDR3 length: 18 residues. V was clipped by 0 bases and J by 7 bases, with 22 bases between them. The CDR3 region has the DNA TGTGCCAGCAGCGTAGGTACTCTCGGAGGACAGAAGACTGAAAAACTGTTTTTT. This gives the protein CASSVGTLGGQKTEKLFF.

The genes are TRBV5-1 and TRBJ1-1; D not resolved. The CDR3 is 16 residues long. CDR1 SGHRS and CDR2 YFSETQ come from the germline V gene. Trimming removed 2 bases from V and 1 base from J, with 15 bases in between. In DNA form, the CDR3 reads TGCGCCAGCAGCTTCGCCGGATCGGGTTGGAACACTGAAGCTTTCTTT. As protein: CASSFAGSGWNTEAFF.

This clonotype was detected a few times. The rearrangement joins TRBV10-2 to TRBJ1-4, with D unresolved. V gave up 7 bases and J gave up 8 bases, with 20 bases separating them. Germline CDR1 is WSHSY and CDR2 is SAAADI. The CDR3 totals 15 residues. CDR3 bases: TGCGCCAGCACGAATATAGCCCTCCGAGGAGAAAAACTGTTTTTT. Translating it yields CASTNIALRGEKLFF.

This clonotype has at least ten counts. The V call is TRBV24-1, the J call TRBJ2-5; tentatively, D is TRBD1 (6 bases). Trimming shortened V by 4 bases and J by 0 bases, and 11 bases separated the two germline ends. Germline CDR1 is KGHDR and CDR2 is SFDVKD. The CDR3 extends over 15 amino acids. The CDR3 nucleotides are TGTGCCACCAGTGACTTACAGGGTGACCAAGAGACCCAGTACTTC. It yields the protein CATSDLQGDQETQYF.

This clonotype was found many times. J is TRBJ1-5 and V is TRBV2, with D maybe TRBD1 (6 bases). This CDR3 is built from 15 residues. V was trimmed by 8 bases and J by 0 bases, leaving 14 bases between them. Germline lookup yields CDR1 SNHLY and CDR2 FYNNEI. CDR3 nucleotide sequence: TGTGCCAGCGGTCTAGGACAGATTAGCAATCAGCCCCAGCATTTT. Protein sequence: CASGLGQISNQPQHF.

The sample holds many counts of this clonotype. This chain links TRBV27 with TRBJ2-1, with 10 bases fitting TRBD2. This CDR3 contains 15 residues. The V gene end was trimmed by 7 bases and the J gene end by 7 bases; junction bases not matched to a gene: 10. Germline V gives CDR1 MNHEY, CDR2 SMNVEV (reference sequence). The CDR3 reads CASTQGTSGENEQFF. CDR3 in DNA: TGTGCCAGCACCCAGGGAACTAGCGGGGAAAATGAGCAGTTCTTC.

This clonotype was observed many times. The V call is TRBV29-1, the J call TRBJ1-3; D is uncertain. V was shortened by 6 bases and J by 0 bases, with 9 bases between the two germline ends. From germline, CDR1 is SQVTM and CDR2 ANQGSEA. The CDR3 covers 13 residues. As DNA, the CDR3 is TGCAGCGTCACAGCCCGCTCTGGAAACACCATATATTTT. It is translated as CSVTARSGNTIYF.

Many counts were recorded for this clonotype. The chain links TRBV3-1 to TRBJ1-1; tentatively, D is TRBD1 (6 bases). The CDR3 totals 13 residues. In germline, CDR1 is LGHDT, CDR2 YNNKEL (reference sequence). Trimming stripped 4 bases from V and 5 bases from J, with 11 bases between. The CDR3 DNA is TGTGCCAGCAGCCGGGGGCGTGAAACTGAAGCTTTCTTT. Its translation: CASSRGRETEAFF.

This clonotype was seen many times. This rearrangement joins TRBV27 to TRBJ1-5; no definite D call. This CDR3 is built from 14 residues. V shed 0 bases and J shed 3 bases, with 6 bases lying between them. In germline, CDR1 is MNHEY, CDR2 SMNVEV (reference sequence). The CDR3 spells CASSLSRNNQPQHF. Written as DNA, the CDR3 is TGTGCCAGCAGTTTATCGAGGAACAATCAGCCCCAGCATTTT.

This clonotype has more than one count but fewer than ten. The CDR3 DNA follows: TGTGCCAGCAGACCCGGGCTAGGACAACTAGTGGCCCGGGAGCTGTTTTTT. Its protein is CASRPGLGQLVARELFF. The J gene is TRBJ2-2, the V gene TRBV28; D possibly uses TRBD1 or TRBD2 (5 bases each). CDR3 size: 17 residues. In germline, CDR1 is MDHEN, CDR2 SYDVKM. Trimming took 6 bases from V and 9 from J, leaving 26 bases between them. Supplemented by reference TRBV28 and TRBJ2-2, the full variable domain reads DVKVTQSSRYLVKRTGEKVFLECVQDMDHENMFWYRQDPGLGLRLIYFSYDVKMKEKGDIPEGYSVSREKKERFSLILESASTNQTSMYLCASRPGLGQLVARELFFGEGSRLTVL.

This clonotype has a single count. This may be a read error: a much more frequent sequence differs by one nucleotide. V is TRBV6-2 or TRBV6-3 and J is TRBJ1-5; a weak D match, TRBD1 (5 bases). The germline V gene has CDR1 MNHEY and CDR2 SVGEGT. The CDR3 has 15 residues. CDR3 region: CASGSGGLSNQSQHF. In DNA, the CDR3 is TGTGCCAGCGGTTCGGGGGGTCTTAGCAATCAGTCCCAGCATTTT.

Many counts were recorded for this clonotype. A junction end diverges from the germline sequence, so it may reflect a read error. The CDR3 DNA sequence: TGTGCCAGCAGCGTAACTAGTAGAGATGAGGAGTTCTTC. Translated: CASSVTSRDEEFF. The chain uses TRBV9 and TRBJ2-1; D might be TRBD2 (5 bases). The CDR3 spans 13 residues. Germline V gene sequence: CDR1 SGDLS, CDR2 YYNGEE.

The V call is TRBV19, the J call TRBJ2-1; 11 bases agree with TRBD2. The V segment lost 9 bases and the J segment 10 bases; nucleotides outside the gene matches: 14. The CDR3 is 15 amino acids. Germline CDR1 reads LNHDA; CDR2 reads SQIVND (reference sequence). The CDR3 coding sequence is TGTGCCAGCAGCACTAGCGGGAGAACCGAGGAAGAGCAGTTCTTC. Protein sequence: CASSTSGRTEEEQFF.

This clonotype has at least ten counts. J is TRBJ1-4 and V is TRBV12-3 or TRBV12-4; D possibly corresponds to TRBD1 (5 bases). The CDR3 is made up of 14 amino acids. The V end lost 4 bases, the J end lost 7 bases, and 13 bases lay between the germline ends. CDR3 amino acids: CASSSISQGEKLFF. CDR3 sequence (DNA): TGTGCCAGCAGTTCGATATCCCAGGGTGAAAAACTGTTTTTT.

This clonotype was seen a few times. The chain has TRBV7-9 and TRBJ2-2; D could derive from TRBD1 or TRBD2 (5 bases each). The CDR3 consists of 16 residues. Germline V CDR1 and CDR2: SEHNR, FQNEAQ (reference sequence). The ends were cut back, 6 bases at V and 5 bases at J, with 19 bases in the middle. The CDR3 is CASSIERSAGTGELFF. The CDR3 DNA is TGTGCCAGCAGTATCGAGCGGTCAGCAGGGACCGGGGAGCTGTTTTTT.

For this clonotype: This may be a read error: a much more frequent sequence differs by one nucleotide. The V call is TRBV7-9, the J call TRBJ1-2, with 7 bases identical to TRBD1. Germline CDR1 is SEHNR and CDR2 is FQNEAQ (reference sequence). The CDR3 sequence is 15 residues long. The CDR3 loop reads CANSPSQGTNYGYTF. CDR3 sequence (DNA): TGTGCCAACAGCCCTTCACAGGGGACCAACTATGGCTACACCTTC.

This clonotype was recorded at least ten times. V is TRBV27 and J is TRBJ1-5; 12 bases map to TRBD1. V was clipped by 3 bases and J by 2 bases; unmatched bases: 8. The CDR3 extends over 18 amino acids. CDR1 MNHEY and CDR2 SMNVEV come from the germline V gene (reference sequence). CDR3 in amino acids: CASSFSGTGGAGNQPQHF. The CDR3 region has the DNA TGTGCCAGCAGTTTCTCCGGGACAGGGGGCGCCGGCAATCAGCCCCAGCATTTT.

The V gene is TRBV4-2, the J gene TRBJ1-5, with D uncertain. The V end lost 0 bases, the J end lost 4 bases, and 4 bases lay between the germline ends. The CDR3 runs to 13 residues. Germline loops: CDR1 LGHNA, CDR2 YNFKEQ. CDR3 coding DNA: TGTGCCAGCAGCCAAGAGGCTAATCAGCCCCAGCATTTT. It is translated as CASSQEANQPQHF.

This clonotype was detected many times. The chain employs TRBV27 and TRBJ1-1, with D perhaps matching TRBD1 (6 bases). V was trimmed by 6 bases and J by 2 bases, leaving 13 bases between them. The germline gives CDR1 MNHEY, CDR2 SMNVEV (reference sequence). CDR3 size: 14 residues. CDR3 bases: TGTGCCAGCAGGCCCGGGACACATAACACTGAAGCTTTCTTT. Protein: CASRPGTHNTEAFF.

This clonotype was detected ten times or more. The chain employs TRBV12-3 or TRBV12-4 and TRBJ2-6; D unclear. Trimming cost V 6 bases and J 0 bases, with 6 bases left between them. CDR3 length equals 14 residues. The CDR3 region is CASRLSSGANVLTF. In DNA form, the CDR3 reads TGTGCCAGCAGGTTAAGCTCTGGGGCCAACGTCCTGACTTTC.

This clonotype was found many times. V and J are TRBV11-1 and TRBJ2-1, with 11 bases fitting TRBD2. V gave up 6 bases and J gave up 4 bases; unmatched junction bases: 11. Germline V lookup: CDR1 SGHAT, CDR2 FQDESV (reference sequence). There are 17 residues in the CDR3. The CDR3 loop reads CASSPGTSGKAYNEQFF. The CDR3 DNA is TGTGCCAGCAGTCCCGGGACTAGCGGAAAGGCGTACAATGAGCAGTTCTTC.

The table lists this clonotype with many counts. CDR3 protein: CASRDRQGAGWDEQYF. DNA for the CDR3: TGTGCCAGTAGGGACCGACAGGGGGCCGGGTGGGACGAGCAGTACTTC. This chain links TRBV19 with TRBJ2-7, with TRBD1 identical over 10 bases. This CDR3 region has 16 residues. Germline V gene lookup returns CDR1 LNHDA and CDR2 SQIVND (reference sequence). After removal of 6 bases from V and 5 bases from J, the junction contained 13 bases not matched to a gene.

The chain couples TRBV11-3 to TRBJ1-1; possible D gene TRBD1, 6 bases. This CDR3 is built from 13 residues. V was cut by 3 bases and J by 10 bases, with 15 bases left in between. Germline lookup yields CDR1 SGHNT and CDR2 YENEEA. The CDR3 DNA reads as TGTGCCAGCAGCTTGGCAGGGGCTCGGGGAGCTTTCTTT. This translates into CASSLAGARGAFF.

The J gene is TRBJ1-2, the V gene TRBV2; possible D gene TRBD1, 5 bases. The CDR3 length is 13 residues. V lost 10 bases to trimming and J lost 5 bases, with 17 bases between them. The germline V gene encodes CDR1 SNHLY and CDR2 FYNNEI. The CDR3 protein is CAIREGGRYGYTF. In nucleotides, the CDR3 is TGTGCCATCAGGGAGGGAGGTCGGTATGGCTACACCTTC.